The rows below give T cell receptor beta chains drawn from one sample of a study of graft-versus-host responses after intestinal transplantation. Antigens for these TCRs are unknown. TCRdb's copy holds only in-frame clones and misses some; the assay was immunoSEQ multiplex PCR. This table has approximately 88,000 clones, roughly 88% appearing once. This material consisted of unstimulated CD4+ T cells sorted from spleen or lymph node cells, taken before intestinal transplant. The source is a human donor who received an intestinal transplant. The CDR3 runs from the conserved cysteine through the conserved F or W. Fields, in order: V gene, clone size, D gene, J gene, CDR3 protein, CDR3 DNA. The D gene is left open where the match is weak. Only part of the rows carry a size: once, few, many, or a class if the clone is expanded.

TRBV7-2,.,.,TRBJ2-7,CASSSGDIYEQYF,TGTGCCAGCAGCTCTGGGGACATCTACGAGCAGTACTTC
TRBV5-1,.,TRBD1,TRBJ1-2,CASSLGTGQGAVGYTF,TGCGCCAGCAGCTTGGGGACGGGACAGGGGGCGGTTGGCTACACCTTC
TRBV6-1,.,.,TRBJ2-2,CASSHRANTGELFF,TGTGCCAGCAGTCACAGGGCCAACACCGGGGAGCTGTTTTTT
TRBV18,.,.,TRBJ1-5,CASSPGESGQPQHF,TGTGCCAGCTCACCTGGGGAGTCAGGTCAGCCCCAGCATTTT
TRBV4-1,.,.,TRBJ2-1,CASSQGGRKQFF,TGCGCCAGCAGCCAAGGGGGGCGGAAGCAGTTCTTC
TRBV5-5,.,TRBD1,TRBJ1-1,CASSSQQGAGTEAFF,TGTGCCAGCAGCTCGCAACAGGGGGCTGGGACTGAAGCTTTCTTT
TRBV19,.,.,TRBJ1-6,CASSGGQTNNSPLHF,TGTGCCAGTAGCGGCGGACAGACCAATAATTCACCCCTCCACTTT
TRBV11-2,.,TRBD1,TRBJ1-5,CASSPDTPTGVRQPQHF,TGTGCCAGCAGCCCCGATACCCCAACAGGGGTTAGGCAGCCCCAGCATTTT
TRBV6-1,.,TRBD1,TRBJ1-5,CASSGTGLGQPQHF,TGTGCCAGCAGTGGGACAGGGTTGGGACAGCCCCAGCATTTT
TRBV5-4,.,.,TRBJ2-5,CASSRGSETQYF,TGTGCCAGCAGTCGGGGGTCTGAGACCCAGTACTTC
TRBV28,.,.,TRBJ2-7,CASLGTPDYEQYF,TGTGCCAGCCTCGGGACACCGGACTACGAGCAGTACTTC
TRBV14,.,.,TRBJ1-2,CASSQDSWRYGYTF,TGTGCCAGCAGCCAAGATAGCTGGAGATATGGCTACACCTTC
TRBV11-1,.,.,TRBJ1-1,CASSLVAENTEAFF,TGTGCCAGCAGCTTAGTTGCAGAGAACACTGAAGCTTTCTTT
TRBV12-5,.,TRBD1,TRBJ1-4,CASGLVGTGNATNEKLFF,TGTGCTAGTGGTTTGGTAGGGACAGGGAACGCAACTAATGAAAAACTGTTTTTT
TRBV27,once,.,TRBJ1-2,CASSRNDRKSGGYTF,TGTGCCAGCAGCAGAAATGACAGGAAGTCGGGTGGCTACACCTTC
TRBV10-1,few,TRBD1,TRBJ1-1,CASSEGQGALLAEAFF,TGCGCCAGCAGTGAGGGACAGGGGGCGCTTTTGGCTGAAGCTTTCTTT
TRBV5-4,.,TRBD1,TRBJ2-1,CASGRQGRGNEQFF,TGTGCCAGCGGCCGACAGGGCCGAGGTAATGAGCAGTTCTTC
TRBV2,.,.,TRBJ2-5,CASSYQETQYF,TGTGCCAGCAGCTACCAAGAGACCCAGTACTTC
TRBV10-3,.,.,TRBJ1-1,CAISEDGVPGPEAFF,TGTGCCATCAGTGAGGATGGGGTCCCAGGGCCTGAAGCTTTCTTT
TRBV7-9,.,.,TRBJ2-7,CASSLVEGPYEQYF,TGTGCCAGCAGCTTAGTCGAGGGTCCCTACGAGCAGTACTTC
TRBV29-1,.,TRBD1,TRBJ1-2,CSVRQGGGYTF,TGCAGCGTGAGACAGGGCGGTGGCTACACCTTC
TRBV10-3,.,.,TRBJ2-2,CAISETLRELFF,TGTGCCATCAGTGAGACCCTACGGGAGCTGTTTTTT
TRBV5-4,.,.,TRBJ2-1,CASSSTGTQQFF,TGTGCCAGCAGCTCCACCGGGACTCAGCAGTTCTTC
TRBV6-5,.,.,TRBJ1-3,CASSLRTASGNTIYF,TGTGCCAGCAGCCTCCGGACAGCCTCTGGAAACACCATATATTTT
TRBV7-3,.,TRBD1,TRBJ1-6,CASSTDRVSPLHF,TGTGCCAGCAGCACGGACAGGGTTTCACCCCTCCACTTT
TRBV4-1,.,.,TRBJ2-3,CASSRDNTDTQYF,TGCGCCAGCAGCAGGGACAACACAGATACGCAGTATTTT
TRBV18,.,.,TRBJ2-3,CASSPPAGAKDTQYF,TGTGCCAGCTCACCACCTGCAGGGGCTAAAGATACGCAGTATTTT
TRBV10-1,.,.,TRBJ1-4,CASSPGANEKLFF,TGCGCCAGCAGCCCCGGGGCTAATGAAAAACTGTTTTTT
TRBV15,.,TRBD1,TRBJ2-3,CATSSGTGLNTQYF,TGTGCCACCAGCAGCGGGACAGGGTTGAATACGCAGTATTTT
TRBV4-2,.,.,TRBJ2-2,CASSPEGGADTGELFF,TGTGCCAGCAGCCCAGAGGGGGGGGCCGACACCGGGGAGCTGTTTTTT
TRBV6-1,.,.,TRBJ1-2,CAGARLSGNYGYTF,TGTGCCGGCGCACGTCTCTCCGGGAACTATGGCTACACCTTC
TRBV7-3,.,TRBD1,TRBJ2-5,CASSSGAGTGVETQYF,TGTGCCAGCAGCTCCGGGGCCGGGACAGGGGTAGAGACCCAGTACTTC
TRBV6-6,.,TRBD1,TRBJ2-3,CASSYGQGGADTQYF,TGTGCCAGCAGTTACGGACAGGGCGGTGCAGATACGCAGTATTTT
TRBV6-5,.,TRBD2,TRBJ2-1,CAGSHGLAGVGEQFF,TGTGCCGGCAGTCACGGACTAGCGGGGGTCGGTGAGCAGTTCTTC
TRBV6-5,.,TRBD1,TRBJ1-1,CASSPPAGGLAEAFF,TGTGCCAGCAGTCCCCCAGCAGGGGGCCTTGCTGAAGCTTTCTTT
TRBV6-5,.,TRBD1,TRBJ1-1,CASSGDSLNTEAFF,TGTGCCAGCAGTGGGGACAGCTTGAACACTGAAGCTTTCTTT
TRBV18,once,.,TRBJ2-2,CASSPPAGANTGELFF,TGTGCCAGCTCACCACCGGCAGGGGCGAACACCGGGGAGCTGTTTTTT
TRBV9,.,.,TRBJ1-2,CASSVGQGAHLSRYGYTF,TGTGCCAGCAGCGTAGGGCAGGGCGCCCACCTTTCTCGGTATGGCTACACCTTC
TRBV9,once,.,TRBJ1-2,CASSVEGRAGGYTF,TGTGCCAGCAGCGTAGAGGGCCGGGCGGGTGGCTACACCTTC